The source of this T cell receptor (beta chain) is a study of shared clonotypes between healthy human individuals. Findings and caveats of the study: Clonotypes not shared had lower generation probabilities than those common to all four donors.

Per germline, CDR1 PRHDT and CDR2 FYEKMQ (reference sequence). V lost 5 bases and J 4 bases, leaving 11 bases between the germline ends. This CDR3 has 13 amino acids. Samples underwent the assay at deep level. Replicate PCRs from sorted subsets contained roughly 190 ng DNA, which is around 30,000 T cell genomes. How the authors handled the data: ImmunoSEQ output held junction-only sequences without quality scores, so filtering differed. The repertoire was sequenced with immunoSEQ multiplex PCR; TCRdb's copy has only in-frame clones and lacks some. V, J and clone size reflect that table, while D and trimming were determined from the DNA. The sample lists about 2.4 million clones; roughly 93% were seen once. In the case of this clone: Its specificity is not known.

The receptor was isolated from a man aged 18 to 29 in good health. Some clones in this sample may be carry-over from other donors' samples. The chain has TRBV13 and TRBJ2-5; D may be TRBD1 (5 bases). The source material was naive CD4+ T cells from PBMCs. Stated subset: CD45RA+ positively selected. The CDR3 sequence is CASSTDTTETQYF. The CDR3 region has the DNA TGTGCCAGCAGCACGGACACGACAGAGACCCAGTACTTC.